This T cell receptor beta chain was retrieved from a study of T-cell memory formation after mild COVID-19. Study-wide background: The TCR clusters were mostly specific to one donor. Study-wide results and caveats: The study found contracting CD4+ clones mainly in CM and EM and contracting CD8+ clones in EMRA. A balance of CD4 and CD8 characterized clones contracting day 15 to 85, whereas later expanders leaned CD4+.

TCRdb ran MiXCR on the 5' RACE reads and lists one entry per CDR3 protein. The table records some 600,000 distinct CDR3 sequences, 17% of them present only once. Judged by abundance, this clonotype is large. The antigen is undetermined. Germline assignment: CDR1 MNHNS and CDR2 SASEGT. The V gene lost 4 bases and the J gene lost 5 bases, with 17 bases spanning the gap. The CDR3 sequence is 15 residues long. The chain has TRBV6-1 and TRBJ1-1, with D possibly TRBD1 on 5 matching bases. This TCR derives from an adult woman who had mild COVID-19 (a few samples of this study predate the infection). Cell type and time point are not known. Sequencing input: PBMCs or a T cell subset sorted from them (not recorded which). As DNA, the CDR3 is TGTGCCAGCAGTGGGGCAGGGTTAGGATGGACTGAAGCTTTCTTT. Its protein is CASSGAGLGWTEAFF.